This T cell receptor beta chain was found in a study of T cells after yellow fever vaccination. The V gene's germline CDR1 is KGHSH and CDR2 LQKENI. The CDR3 has 16 amino acids. Trimming at V came to 4 bases and at J to 2 bases, leaving 5 bases not matched to a gene. A process of 5'RACE template switching, which added a universal primer site and UMIs, was used to make TCR cDNA. TCRdb independently ran MiXCR on the 5' RACE reads; one entry per CDR3 protein. The data show roughly 250,000 distinct CDR3 sequences, under 15% seen once. This specimen consisted of CD4+ T cells sorted from PBMCs, obtained 45 days after the yellow fever booster vaccination. The TCR comes from a man younger than 45 who received the YFV17D yellow fever vaccine. The chain is built from TRBV18 and TRBJ1-5, with 10 bases lining up with TRBD1. The CDR3 protein is CASSQDRGVGNQPQHF. CDR3 bases: TGTGCCAGCTCACAGGACAGGGGGGTCGGCAATCAGCCCCAGCATTTT.